These 10 T cell receptor beta chains share one sample of origin, sequenced in a study of blood T cells in healthy people across ages. Together with a sample-barcoded 5' primer, a J-beta primer mix was included in a second PCR lasting about 7 to 11 cycles. TCRdb re-called the 5' RACE reads through MiXCR, storing one row per CDR3 protein. Of about 650,000 distinct CDR3 sequences in the sample, about 30% are singletons; the top ten hold 15% to 19%. Sequenced input: blood. The receptor source for this set is a woman of 80 years or more in good health.

This chain links TRBV7-3 with TRBJ2-7; D may be TRBD2 (6 bases). With 1 base removed from V and 9 bases from J, the gap between germline ends came to 19 bases. From germline, CDR1 is SGHTA and CDR2 FQGTGA. The CDR3 runs to 15 residues. The CDR3: CASSLIGNGGSGQYF. The CDR3 region has the DNA TGTGCCAGCAGCTTAATAGGGAACGGAGGGTCGGGGCAGTACTTC. The complete variable domain, with remaining parts taken from reference TRBV7-3 and TRBJ2-7, reads GAGVSQTPSNKVTEKGKYVELRCDPISGHTALYWYRQSLGQGPEFLIYFQGTGAADDSGLPNDRFFAVRPEGSVSTLKIQRTERGDSAVYLCASSLIGNGGSGQYFGPGTRLTVT.

The V and J genes are TRBV6-2 or TRBV6-3 and TRBJ2-7, with D possibly matching TRBD2 (5 bases). Trimming removed 7 bases at V and 9 bases at J, with 22 bases between. The CDR3 loop spans 14 amino acids. CDR1 and CDR2 (germline): MNHEY, SVGEGT. The CDR3 sequence is CASTLGLTGFAQYF. For the CDR3, the DNA is TGTGCCAGCACCCTCGGGCTAACGGGGTTCGCGCAGTACTTC.

In this sample, this clonotype turned up many times. V and J are TRBV14 and TRBJ1-2; D might be TRBD1 (6 bases). Trimming stripped 5 bases from V and 4 bases from J, with 11 bases between. The CDR3 extends over 13 amino acids. Germline CDR1 SGHDN, CDR2 FVKESK. The CDR3 nucleotides are TGTGCCAGCAGCTTCAGGGGTGCCTATGGCTACACCTTC. This sequence encodes CASSFRGAYGYTF.

This clonotype has only a few counts. The chain joins TRBV19 to TRBJ1-1; D not resolved. Germline-derived CDR1 and CDR2 are LNHDA and SQIVND (reference sequence). The CDR3 loop spans 15 amino acids. Between the trimmed V and J ends, which lost 7 bases and 1 base, there was a span of 16 bases. Here the CDR3 reads CASTPYETANTEAFF. For the CDR3, the DNA is TGTGCCAGTACCCCTTACGAGACGGCGAACACTGAAGCTTTCTTT.

There are a few counts of this clonotype. A much larger clone sits a single nucleotide away, making a read error possible. This sequence joins TRBV5-1 and TRBJ2-1; D is perhaps TRBD2 (6 bases). The CDR3 length is 15 residues. Germline CDR1 and CDR2: SGHRS and YFSETQ. V lost 0 bases and J lost 10, with 17 bases in between. In DNA form, the CDR3 reads TGCGCCAGCAGCTTGGGGGGGGTTCTCACCTACGAGCAGTTCTTC. Protein sequence: CASSLGGVLTYEQFF.

This clonotype was picked up many times. This chain connects TRBV27 to TRBJ2-7, with D unresolved. The length of the CDR3 is 14 residues. CDR1 and CDR2 (germline): MNHEY, SMNVEV (reference sequence). V gave up 2 bases and J gave up 3 bases, with 11 bases separating them. CDR3 coding DNA: TGTGCCAGCAGTTTAATAGGCAGAAACTACGAGCAGTACTTC. Translated: CASSLIGRNYEQYF.

The genes are TRBV12-3 or TRBV12-4 and TRBJ2-3; tentative D call: TRBD1 (5 bases). Deletions cut 6 bases from V and 3 bases from J, with 16 bases between. CDR3 size: 15 residues. The CDR3, as DNA: TGTGCCAGCAGCTCCCACCTCCCAGGGACAGATACGCAGTATTTT. This sequence encodes CASSSHLPGTDTQYF.

This clonotype was detected ten times or more. The chain recombines TRBV29-1 with TRBJ2-1, with a weak D call TRBD2 (5 bases). This CDR3 is built from 11 residues. Germline V CDR1 and CDR2: SQVTM, ANQGSEA. V was clipped by 7 bases and J by 5 bases, with 9 bases between them. CDR3 sequence reads: CSARGNNEQFF. CDR3 nucleotides: TGCAGCGCCCGGGGAAACAATGAGCAGTTCTTC.

V gene TRBV20-1 combines with J gene TRBJ2-1; D remains ambiguous. The germline V gene encodes CDR1 DFQATT and CDR2 SNEGSKA (reference sequence). This CDR3 region has 16 residues. V was pared by 0 bases and J by 3 bases, with 15 bases between. CDR3 loop: CSARDKLSDNYNEQFF. For the CDR3, the DNA is TGCAGTGCTAGAGATAAACTTTCCGACAACTACAATGAGCAGTTCTTC.

The rearrangement joins TRBV7-2 to TRBJ1-1, with TRBD1 identical over 8 bases. The germline V gene encodes CDR1 SGHTA and CDR2 FQGNSA. The J segment lost 9 bases and the V segment lost 0 bases, leaving 9 bases of the junction unmatched. The CDR3 contains 15 residues. The CDR3 nucleotides are TGTGCCAGCAGCTTAGCGTTTGGGACAGGAGAGAAAGCTTTCTTT. Its protein product is CASSLAFGTGEKAFF. The entire variable domain, with the rest obtained from reference TRBV7-2 and TRBJ1-1, is as follows: GAGVSQSPSNKVTEKGKDVELRCDPISGHTALYWYRQSLGQGLEFLIYFQGNSAPDKSGLPSDRFSAERTGGSVSTLTIQRTQQEDSAVYLCASSLAFGTGEKAFFGQGTRLTVV.